The clone carrying this T cell receptor beta chain was counted a single time. Participants were placed into cohorts based on the clinical history they reported. Exposed enrollees had met someone with a PCR-confirmed or clinician-diagnosed COVID-19 case at some point within the 2 weeks before study entry. Authors' methods: Amplification from reference gene primers served as the basis for estimated nucleated cell counts. Here immunoSEQ multiplex PCR was the method, and the copy in TCRdb shows in-frame clones only, minus some. The DNA gave D and trimming, while V, J and clone size come from that table. The table includes some 320,000 clones, roughly nine tenths detected once. The CDR3 contains 16 residues. The trim removed 3 bases at V and 5 bases at J, leaving 12 bases unmatched. Germline-derived CDR1 and CDR2 are KGHSH and LQKENI. The record originates from a study of blood T cell repertoires in COVID-19.

This TCR was sampled from a young woman who had been exposed to COVID-19. The sequenced sample consisted of PBMCs or T cells enriched from blood (not recorded which). The chain combines TRBV18 with TRBJ1-2, with 7 nucleotides matching TRBD1. This CDR3 reads CASSPATGTPPYGYTF. As DNA, the CDR3 is TGTGCCAGCTCACCCGCGACAGGGACCCCCCCGTATGGCTACACCTTC.